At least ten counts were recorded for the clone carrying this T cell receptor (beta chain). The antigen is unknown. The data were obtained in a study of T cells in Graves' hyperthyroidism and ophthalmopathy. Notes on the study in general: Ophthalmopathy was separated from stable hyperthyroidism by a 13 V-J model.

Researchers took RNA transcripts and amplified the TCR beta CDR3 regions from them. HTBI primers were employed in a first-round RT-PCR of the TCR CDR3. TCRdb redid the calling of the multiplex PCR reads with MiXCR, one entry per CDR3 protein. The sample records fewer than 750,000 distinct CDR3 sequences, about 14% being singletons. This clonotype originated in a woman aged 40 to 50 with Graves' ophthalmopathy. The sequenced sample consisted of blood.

The CDR3 DNA is TGTGCCAGCAGCTTCGGGACTGCCTGGGAGACCCAGTACTTC. Protein: CASSFGTAWETQYF. The chain employs TRBV7-3 and TRBJ2-5, with a weak D call TRBD2 (6 bases). Germline loops: CDR1 SGHTA, CDR2 FQGTGA. Deletions cut 3 bases from V and 5 bases from J, with 13 bases between. This CDR3 has 14 residues.